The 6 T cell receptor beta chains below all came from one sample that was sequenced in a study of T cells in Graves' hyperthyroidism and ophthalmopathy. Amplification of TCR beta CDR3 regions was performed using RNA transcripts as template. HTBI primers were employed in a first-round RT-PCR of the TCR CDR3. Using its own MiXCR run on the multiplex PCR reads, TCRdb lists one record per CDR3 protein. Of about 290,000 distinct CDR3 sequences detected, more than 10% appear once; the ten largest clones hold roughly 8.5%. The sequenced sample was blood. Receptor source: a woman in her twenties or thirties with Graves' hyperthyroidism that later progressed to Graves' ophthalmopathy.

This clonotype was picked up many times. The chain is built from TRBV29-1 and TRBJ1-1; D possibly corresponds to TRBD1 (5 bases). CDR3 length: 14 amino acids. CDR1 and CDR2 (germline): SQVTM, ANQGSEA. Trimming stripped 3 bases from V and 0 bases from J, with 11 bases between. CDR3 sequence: CSVEPGTMNTEAFF. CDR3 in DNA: TGCAGCGTTGAGCCAGGGACTATGAACACTGAAGCTTTCTTT.

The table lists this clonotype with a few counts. The CDR3, as DNA: TGCAGCGCTTTGGATTACAATGAGCAGTTCTTC. It codes for CSALDYNEQFF. The gene calls are TRBV29-1 and TRBJ2-1; D is unclear. V gave up 7 bases and J gave up 4 bases, with 8 bases separating them. The CDR3 totals 11 residues. Germline-derived CDR1 and CDR2 are SQVTM and ANQGSEA.

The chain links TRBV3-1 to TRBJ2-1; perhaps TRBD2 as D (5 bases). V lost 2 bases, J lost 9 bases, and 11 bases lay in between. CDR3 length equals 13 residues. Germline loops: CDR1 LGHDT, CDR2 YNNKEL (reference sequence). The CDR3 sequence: CASSQYVEGEQFF. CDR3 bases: TGTGCCAGCAGCCAATATGTAGAGGGTGAGCAGTTCTTC.

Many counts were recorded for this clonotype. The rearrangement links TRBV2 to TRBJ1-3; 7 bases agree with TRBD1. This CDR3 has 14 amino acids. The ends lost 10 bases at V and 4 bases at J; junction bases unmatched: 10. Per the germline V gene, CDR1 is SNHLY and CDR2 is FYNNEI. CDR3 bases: TGTGCCACGGAACAGGGGCTAGGAGGAAACACCATATATTTT. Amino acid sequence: CATEQGLGGNTIYF.

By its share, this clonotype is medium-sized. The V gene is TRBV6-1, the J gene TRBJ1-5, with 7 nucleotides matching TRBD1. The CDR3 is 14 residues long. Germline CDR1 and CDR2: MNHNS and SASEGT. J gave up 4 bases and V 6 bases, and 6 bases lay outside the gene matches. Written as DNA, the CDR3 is TGTGCCAGCAGCGAGGGGGCAGGGAATCAGCCCCAGCATTTT. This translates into CASSEGAGNQPQHF.

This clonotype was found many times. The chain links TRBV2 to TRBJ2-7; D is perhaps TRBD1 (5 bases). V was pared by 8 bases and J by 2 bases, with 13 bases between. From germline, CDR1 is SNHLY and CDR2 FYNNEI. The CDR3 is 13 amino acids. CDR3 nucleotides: TGTGCCAGCGTGACAGACCTCACCTACGAGCAGTACTTC. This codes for CASVTDLTYEQYF.